This entry lists 10 T cell receptor beta chains sequenced from one sample in a study of beta chain features in type 1 diabetes listed by TCRdb under 2018. Libraries were built with the immunoSEQ multiplex PCR assay. The entire amount of isolated RNA was reverse transcribed using the High Capacity cDNA Reverse Transcription Kit, so the sequenced TCRB transcripts were expressed ones. The table comes from immuneACCESS by way of TCRdb, which keeps in-frame sequences with V and J called. Part of the clones is missing from these tables; in studies checked, under half for an unresolved V gene and the rest for unknown reasons. This sample is represented by some 220,000 clones; approximately 11% of them were singletons. The biggest ten clones account for over 1% of the sample. Sequenced: central memory CD4+ T cells from blood. These receptors came from a man aged 18-30 years in good health.

This clone occurred a few times. V gene TRBV12-2 combines with J gene TRBJ2-4; TRBD2 is taken as the D call from the table, unchecked against the DNA. TRBV12-2 counts as a pseudogene. The CDR3 is 17 residues long. The CDR3 spells CASRCSVAGVPKNIQYF. For the CDR3, the DNA is TGTGCAAGTCGCTGTTCAGTAGCGGGAGTTCCCAAAAACATTCAGTACTTC.

This chain joins TRBV30 and TRBJ1-2; D is ambiguous. V lost 2 bases and J lost 8, with 9 bases in between. The CDR3 sequence is 11 residues long. Germline CDR1 reads GTSNPN; CDR2 reads SVGIG (reference sequence). The CDR3 DNA is TGTGCCTGGAGTAGGGCCTGGGGCTACACCTTC. This translates into CAWSRAWGYTF.

The chain recombines TRBV19 with TRBJ1-5; D gene ambiguous. Germline CDR1 and CDR2: LNHDA and SQIVND (reference sequence). This CDR3 has 13 amino acids. V shed 6 bases and J shed 3 bases, with 9 bases lying between them. CDR3: CASRGGTNQPQHF. The CDR3 nucleotides read TGTGCCAGTAGAGGCGGCACCAATCAGCCCCAGCATTTT.

The chain uses TRBV5-6 and TRBJ2-3, with a tentative D call TRBD1 (5 bases). In germline, CDR1 is SGHDT, CDR2 YYEEEE. V dropped 0 bases and J dropped 3 bases, with 11 bases sitting between them. The CDR3 covers 15 residues. In DNA form, the CDR3 reads TGTGCCAGCAGCTTGGGACGTAGGGGAACAGATACGCAGTATTTT. Residues: CASSLGRRGTDTQYF.

This clone was recorded a few times. The rearrangement joins TRBV10-3 to TRBJ2-3, with D possibly matching TRBD2 (5 bases). The CDR3 sequence is 13 residues long. V lost 6 bases and J lost 1, with 8 bases in between. Germline CDR1 is ENHRY and CDR2 is SYGVKD. This CDR3 reads CAISWGGTDTQYF. CDR3 bases: TGTGCCATCAGCTGGGGAGGCACAGATACGCAGTATTTT.

This clone was counted a few times. The rearrangement links TRBV4-1 to TRBJ2-1, with a weak D call TRBD2 (5 bases). Germline-derived CDR1 and CDR2 are MGHRA and YSYEKL. V gave up 4 bases and J gave up 3 bases, with 13 bases separating them. The CDR3 is 15 residues long. CDR3 bases: TGCGCCAGCAGCCTGACGGAAGCGGACTACAATGAGCAGTTCTTC. This gives the protein CASSLTEADYNEQFF.

The genes are TRBV30 and TRBJ1-1; D uncertain. Germline CDR1 reads GTSNPN; CDR2 reads SVGIG (reference sequence). V shed 0 bases and J shed 2 bases, with 10 bases lying between them. The CDR3 is 14 amino acids. The CDR3 is CAWSVVGRNTEAFF. CDR3 nucleotides: TGTGCCTGGAGTGTAGTGGGTCGAAACACTGAAGCTTTCTTT.

This clone came up a few times. The rearrangement links TRBV7-6 to TRBJ2-7, with D unclear. V lost 1 base to trimming and J lost 6 bases, with 10 bases between them. This CDR3 is built from 13 residues. CDR1 is SGHVS and CDR2 is FNYEAQ in the germline V gene. CDR3 protein: CASSLGVPPEQYF. CDR3 bases: TGTGCCAGCAGCTTAGGGGTCCCTCCCGAGCAGTACTTC.

This clone has more than one count but fewer than ten. This chain connects TRBV7-9 to TRBJ1-2; D might be TRBD1 (6 bases). The germline gives CDR1 SEHNR, CDR2 FQNEAQ (reference sequence). This CDR3 comprises 14 residues. The V gene lost 4 bases and the J gene lost 2 bases, with 11 bases spanning the gap. CDR3 nucleotide sequence: TGTGCCAGCAGCTCAGGACAGTACAACTATGGCTACACCTTC. Its translation: CASSSGQYNYGYTF.

The V and J genes are TRBV29-1 and TRBJ2-7; perhaps D is TRBD1 or TRBD2 (5 bases each). The CDR3 is 15 amino acids. Per germline, CDR1 SQVTM and CDR2 ANQGSEA. Trimming removed 4 bases from V and 3 bases from J, with 19 bases in between. CDR3 sequence: CSVGRSGDGDYEQYF. The CDR3, as DNA: TGCAGCGTTGGCCGTTCCGGGGACGGTGACTACGAGCAGTACTTC.